The 32 T cell receptor beta chains below come from one sample, sequenced in a study of T cells in Graves' hyperthyroidism and ophthalmopathy. Amplification of TCR beta CDR3 regions used RNA as the template. Primed by the HTBI set, a first-round RT-PCR was run on the TCR CDR3. TCRdb redid the calling of the multiplex PCR reads with MiXCR, one entry per CDR3 protein. Of 600,000 or so distinct CDR3 sequences in the sample, about a sixth were seen once. Sequenced: blood. These receptors were taken from a woman aged 30 to 39 with Graves' hyperthyroidism.

This clonotype was recorded many times. This chain connects TRBV7-8 to TRBJ2-1, with unresolved D. The CDR3 is made up of 11 amino acids. V dropped 3 bases and J dropped 7 bases, with 4 bases sitting between them. Germline V gives CDR1 SGHVS, CDR2 FQNEAQ. CDR3 residues: CASSFRNEQFF. The DNA of the CDR3 is TGTGCCAGCAGCTTTAGGAATGAGCAGTTCTTC.

This clonotype came up many times. The chain's CDR3 is CASSSPGGGTDTQYF. In DNA form, the CDR3 reads TGTGCCAGCAGCTCACCAGGGGGCGGCACAGATACGCAGTATTTT. The V call is TRBV7-2, the J call TRBJ2-3, with TRBD1 matching over 8 bases. Germline CDR1 reads SGHTA; CDR2 reads FQGNSA. V gave up 4 bases and J gave up 1 base; unmatched junction bases: 4. The CDR3 runs to 15 residues.

This clonotype was counted a few times. The chain combines TRBV7-3 with TRBJ1-2; unclear D gene. The CDR3 extends over 15 amino acids. From germline, CDR1 is SGHTA and CDR2 FQGTGA. Trimming took off 2 bases at V and 0 bases at J, with 10 bases between the two ends. The CDR3 bases are TGTGCCAGCAGCTTACAGCCTGGGGCTAACTATGGCTACACCTTC. Translation: CASSLQPGANYGYTF.

This clonotype appeared a few times. DNA of the CDR3: TGTGCCAGCAGCCAAGATAGTAACACAGATACGCAGTATTTT. Translating it yields CASSQDSNTDTQYF. V usage is TRBV14 and J usage is TRBJ2-3; D is unclear. There are 14 residues in the CDR3. The V gene's germline CDR1 is SGHDN and CDR2 FVKESK. Trimming removed 0 bases at V and 2 bases at J, with 6 bases between.

In its sample, this clonotype was seen many times. The DNA for the CDR3 is TGTGCCAGCAGTTCCCCAGGGGGAAATGGCTACACCTTC. Translated: CASSSPGGNGYTF. The chain links TRBV27 to TRBJ1-2; 7 bases align to TRBD1. This CDR3 region has 13 residues. From germline, CDR1 is MNHEY and CDR2 SMNVEV (reference sequence). V gave up 4 bases and J gave up 6 bases; unmatched junction bases: 5.

This clonotype was recorded many times. The CDR3 nucleotides read TGCAGTGCCCCGGAGGGGCCTTCCTACAATGAGCAGTTCTTC. It encodes CSAPEGPSYNEQFF. The V call is TRBV20-1, the J call TRBJ2-1; possible D gene TRBD2, 6 bases. Looked up from germline, CDR1 is DFQATT and CDR2 is SNEGSKA (reference sequence). Trimming removed 6 bases at V and 1 base at J, with 13 bases between. CDR3 length: 14 amino acids.

The V and J genes are TRBV28 and TRBJ1-2; TRBD1 matches 7 bases. Germline CDR1 MDHEN, CDR2 SYDVKM. CDR3 length: 14 residues. V trimming: 6 bases; J trimming: 2 bases; junction bases outside the gene matches: 6. CDR3 coding DNA: TGTGCCAGCAGCCCTGGGACAGTAAACTATGGCTACACCTTC. Amino acids: CASSPGTVNYGYTF.

There are many counts of this clonotype. CDR3 in DNA: TGTGCCACCAGCAGAGCCCAGGGGACCCGGGAGACCCAGTACTTC. Protein sequence: CATSRAQGTRETQYF. V is TRBV15 and J is TRBJ2-5; D may be TRBD1 (6 bases). The V and J ends lost 1 base and 5 bases respectively, with 14 bases between them. Germline lookup yields CDR1 LNHNV and CDR2 YYDKDF (reference sequence). This CDR3 comprises 15 residues.

Of note for this clonotype: Lacking the conserved final phenylalanine or tryptophan, this CDR3 likely reflects a read error. The rearrangement links TRBV3-1 to TRBJ2-3; 10 bases fit TRBD1. V lost 5 bases, J lost 2 bases, and 7 bases stayed unmatched. The CDR3 consists of 16 residues. Germline values: CDR1 LGHDT, CDR2 YNNKEL (reference sequence). Here the CDR3 DNA reads TGTGCCAGCAGCTCGTCCGGGACAGGGGACACAGATACGCAGTATGTT. Protein product: CASSSSGTGDTDTQYV.

This rearrangement joins TRBV10-3 to TRBJ2-1; D may be TRBD2 (6 bases). This CDR3 is 14 amino acids long. Germline CDR1 ENHRY, CDR2 SYGVKD. With 4 bases removed from V and 9 bases from J, the gap between germline ends came to 16 bases. CDR3 residues: CAISAGQGGSEQFF. CDR3 DNA sequence: TGTGCCATCAGTGCTGGGCAGGGAGGCAGTGAGCAGTTCTTC.

This clonotype was detected a few times. The chain uses TRBV27 and TRBJ1-1; 12 nucleotides match TRBD1. Germline trimming cut 3 bases from V and 4 bases from J; bases unmatched to any gene: 3. Germline CDR1 MNHEY, CDR2 SMNVEV (reference sequence). The CDR3 has 15 residues. CDR3 nucleotide sequence: TGTGCCAGCAGTTTGGGACAGGGGGCGGTCACTGAAGCTTTCTTT. Translated: CASSLGQGAVTEAFF.

The rearrangement uses TRBV6-2 or TRBV6-3 and TRBJ2-3; 10 nucleotides match TRBD2. The trim removed 11 bases at V and 4 bases at J, leaving 6 bases unmatched. Germline V gene data show CDR1 as MNHEY and CDR2 as SVGEGT. The CDR3 runs 13 residues. The CDR3 spells CAGAGGRSDTQYF. The CDR3, as DNA: TGTGCCGGAGCGGGAGGGCGGTCAGATACGCAGTATTTT.

The chain links TRBV6-1 to TRBJ2-1; TRBD2 matches at 11 bases. CDR1 and CDR2 from the germline V gene are MNHNS and SASEGT. The CDR3 is 15 amino acids. With V trimmed by 4 bases and J by 5 bases, 4 bases remained unmatched. CDR3 residues: CASSAPGLADNEQFF. For the CDR3, the DNA is TGTGCCAGCAGTGCCCCGGGACTAGCGGACAATGAGCAGTTCTTC.

The chain employs TRBV19 and TRBJ2-2, with 9 bases matching TRBD2. Germline V gene lookup returns CDR1 LNHDA and CDR2 SQIVND (reference sequence). Trimming removed 5 bases from V and 4 bases from J; junction bases left unmatched: 8. The CDR3 length is 16 residues. CDR3 sequence reads: CASSPWTSEGTGELFF. CDR3 nucleotide sequence: TGTGCCAGTAGTCCCTGGACTAGCGAGGGCACCGGGGAGCTGTTTTTT. The full variable domain, its missing parts supplied by reference TRBV19 and TRBJ2-2, is DGGITQSPKYLFRKEGQNVTLSCEQNLNHDAMYWYRQDPGQGLRLIYYSQIVNDFQKGDIAEGYSVSREKKESFPLTVTSAQKNPTAFYLCASSPWTSEGTGELFFGEGSRLTVL.

This clonotype occurred many times. The chain is built from TRBV7-2 and TRBJ1-5; a weak D match, TRBD1 (5 bases). This CDR3 has 14 residues. Germline loops: CDR1 SGHTA, CDR2 FQGNSA. Trimming took off 5 bases at V and 7 bases at J, with 15 bases between the two ends. CDR3 in DNA: TGTGCCAGCAGCGTCGACAGAGCAGAGCAGCCCCAGCATTTT. Amino acid sequence: CASSVDRAEQPQHF.

This clonotype appeared many times. The V gene is TRBV6-9, the J gene TRBJ1-1; D unclear. V was shortened by 9 bases and J by 0 bases, with 11 bases between the two germline ends. Germline V gene data show CDR1 as MNHGY and CDR2 as SVAAGI. CDR3 length: 13 amino acids. The CDR3 DNA reads TGTGCCAGTCCGCAAGGTATGAACACTGAAGCTTTCTTT. Translated, it gives CASPQGMNTEAFF.

This clonotype was picked up many times. DNA for the CDR3: TGTGCCAGCAGCTCTGGCGCGACAGGAAGCACAGATACGCAGTATTTT. Its translation is CASSSGATGSTDTQYF. This chain joins TRBV5-8 and TRBJ2-3; a weak D match, TRBD1 (6 bases). The CDR3 loop spans 16 amino acids. Trimming cost V 3 bases and J 0 bases, with 14 bases left between them. Germline V gene lookup returns CDR1 SGHTS and CDR2 YDEGEE.

This clonotype was observed a handful of times. The chain joins TRBV2 to TRBJ2-3, with D uncertain. Between the trimmed V and J ends, which lost 3 bases and 4 bases, there was a span of 11 bases. Looked up from germline, CDR1 is SNHLY and CDR2 is FYNNEI. The CDR3 loop spans 14 amino acids. In DNA, the CDR3 is TGTGCCAGCAGTGATGGGCCACCACCAGATACGCAGTATTTT. Residues: CASSDGPPPDTQYF.

This clonotype has just a few counts. The chain links TRBV5-6 to TRBJ1-5; possible D gene TRBD1, 5 bases. Trimming took off 3 bases at V and 9 bases at J, with 13 bases between the two ends. CDR3 length: 13 residues. The germline V gene encodes CDR1 SGHDT and CDR2 YYEEEE. Here the CDR3 DNA reads TGTGCCAGCAGCTCCCTGGGGGTAGGGCCCCAGCATTTT. Its protein is CASSSLGVGPQHF.

This clonotype was recorded many times. The chain couples TRBV28 to TRBJ2-1; 12 bases are a match to TRBD2. The V gene's germline CDR1 is MDHEN and CDR2 SYDVKM. The trim removed 5 bases at V and 2 bases at J, leaving 4 bases unmatched. This CDR3 spans 16 amino acids. The CDR3, as DNA: TGTGCCAGCAGTCAAACTAGCGGGAGGCCCTACAATGAGCAGTTCTTC. Encoded protein: CASSQTSGRPYNEQFF.

The chain joins TRBV5-1 to TRBJ2-3, with 9 bases lining up with TRBD1. The CDR3 runs to 16 residues. Trimming removed 0 bases from V and 4 bases from J; junction bases left unmatched: 6. Germline V gene sequence: CDR1 SGHRS, CDR2 YFSETQ. DNA of the CDR3: TGCGCCAGCAGCTTGGGGGACAGGGTAGGGTCAGATACGCAGTATTTT. Translating it yields CASSLGDRVGSDTQYF.

The chain carries TRBV20-1 and TRBJ1-4, with no clear D. The CDR3 runs 13 residues. V lost 5 bases, J lost 4 bases, and 11 bases lay in between. Per the germline V gene, CDR1 is DFQATT and CDR2 is SNEGSKA (reference sequence). The DNA for the CDR3 is TGCAGTGCTGTGAACAGCCTTAATGAAAAACTGTTTTTT. It encodes CSAVNSLNEKLFF.

In this sample, this clonotype turned up many times. This chain connects TRBV28 to TRBJ1-2; D unclear. The CDR3 extends over 12 amino acids. Trimming pared 5 bases from V and 0 bases from J, leaving 4 bases between. Germline V gene data show CDR1 as MDHEN and CDR2 as SYDVKM. The CDR3 DNA reads TGTGCCAGCAGTACCACTAACTATGGCTACACCTTC. Translated, it gives CASSTTNYGYTF.

This clonotype turned up a few times. CDR3 DNA sequence: TGTGCCAGCAGCTTGTCAGGCTCGGAGTACATTCAGTACTTC. Amino acids: CASSLSGSEYIQYF. The J gene is TRBJ2-4, the V gene TRBV5-5; D not resolved. Trimming stripped 1 base from V and 8 bases from J, with 13 bases between. From germline, CDR1 is SGHKS and CDR2 YYEKEE (reference sequence). The CDR3 sequence is 14 residues long.

There are many counts of this clonotype. CDR3 residues: CASSEGVNNEKLFF. CDR3 coding DNA: TGTGCCAGTTCTGAAGGGGTAAACAATGAAAAACTGTTTTTT. The chain carries TRBV28 and TRBJ1-4; D might be TRBD1 (5 bases). CDR1 is MDHEN and CDR2 is SYDVKM in the germline V gene. This CDR3 is built from 14 residues. V was clipped by 9 bases and J by 5 bases, with 16 bases between them. Supplemented by reference TRBV28 and TRBJ1-4, the full variable domain reads DVKVTQSSRYLVKRTGEKVFLECVQDMDHENMFWYRQDPGLGLRLIYFSYDVKMKEKGDIPEGYSVSREKKERFSLILESASTNQTSMYLCASSEGVNNEKLFFGSGTQLSVL.

This chain links TRBV5-1 with TRBJ1-2; maybe TRBD1 (6 bases). The CDR3 is made up of 13 amino acids. The V end was cut by 4 bases, the J end by 8 bases, with 15 bases between. Germline V lookup: CDR1 SGHRS, CDR2 YFSETQ. The DNA of the CDR3 is TGCGCCAGCAGCCTACAGAGACAGGACGGCTACACCTTC. Its translation is CASSLQRQDGYTF.

DNA of the CDR3: TGTGCCAGCAGCTTAGGAGGACTAGCGGGACCCACAGATACGCAGTATTTT. Amino acids: CASSLGGLAGPTDTQYF. The J gene is TRBJ2-3, the V gene TRBV11-3, with 12 nucleotides matching TRBD2. Germline CDR1 and CDR2: SGHNT and YENEEA. V shed 1 base, J shed 2 bases, and the junction held 4 bases outside the gene matches. CDR3 length: 17 residues.

As concerns this clonotype: Since a much larger clone is just one base distant, this may be a read error. This sequence joins TRBV12-3 or TRBV12-4 and TRBJ2-7; 8 bases map to TRBD2. The CDR3 runs to 15 residues. CDR3 sequence reads: CASRSSGLSSYGQYF. The DNA for the CDR3 is TGTGCCAGCAGATCTAGCGGGCTAAGCTCCTACGGGCAGTACTTC.

In this sample, this clonotype turned up many times. V gene TRBV20-1 combines with J gene TRBJ1-6, with a possible D match to TRBD1 (5 bases). There are 16 residues in the CDR3. Germline CDR1 is DFQATT and CDR2 is SNEGSKA (reference sequence). The V end was cut by 3 bases, the J end by 2 bases, with 14 bases between. The DNA for the CDR3 is TGCAGTGCTAGTCGGGGCAGTCTGACCTATAATTCACCCCTCCACTTT. Residues: CSASRGSLTYNSPLHF.

This clonotype was observed many times. V gene TRBV28 combines with J gene TRBJ1-5; 7 nucleotides match TRBD1. Trimming at V came to 6 bases and at J to 2 bases, leaving 4 bases not matched to a gene. Germline CDR1 reads MDHEN; CDR2 reads SYDVKM. The CDR3 sequence is 14 residues long. CDR3 amino acids: CASRADRGNQPQHF. DNA of the CDR3: TGTGCCAGCAGAGCCGACAGGGGCAATCAGCCCCAGCATTTT.

This chain joins TRBV12-3 or TRBV12-4 and TRBJ2-3, with 10 bases aligning to TRBD2. This CDR3 spans 15 amino acids. V shed 6 bases and J 4 bases; nucleotides not matched to a gene: 7. CDR3 in DNA: TGTGCCAGCAGGCTCAGCGGGAGGGCCCCAGATACGCAGTATTTT. Translating it yields CASRLSGRAPDTQYF.

This clonotype has ten or more counts. CDR3 coding DNA: TGTGCCACCAGTAAGTACCACGAGCAGTACTTC. It is translated as CATSKYHEQYF. The chain combines TRBV24-1 with TRBJ2-7; D unresolved. There are 11 residues in the CDR3. The V end was cut by 6 bases, the J end by 5 bases, with 7 bases between. In germline, CDR1 is KGHDR, CDR2 SFDVKD.